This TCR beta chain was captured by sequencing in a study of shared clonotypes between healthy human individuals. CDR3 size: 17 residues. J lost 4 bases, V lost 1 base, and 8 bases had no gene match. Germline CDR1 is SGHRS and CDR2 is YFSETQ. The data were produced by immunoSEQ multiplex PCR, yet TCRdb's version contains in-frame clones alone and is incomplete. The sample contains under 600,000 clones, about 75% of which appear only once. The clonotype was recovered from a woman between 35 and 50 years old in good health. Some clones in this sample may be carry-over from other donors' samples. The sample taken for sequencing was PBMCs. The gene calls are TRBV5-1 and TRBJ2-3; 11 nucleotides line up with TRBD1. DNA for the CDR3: TGCGCCAGCAGCTTGAATCCTCCGGGACAGGGGGCAGATACGCAGTATTTT. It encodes CASSLNPPGQGADTQYF.